This T cell receptor beta chain was documented in a study of CD8 T cells in Susac syndrome. CDR3 length equals 13 residues. Germline CDR1 reads ENHRY; CDR2 reads SYGVKD. V was pared by 3 bases and J by 3 bases, with 8 bases between. Blood CD8+ and CD4+ T cells underwent high-throughput TCR beta sequencing. FACS was used to enrich TEMRA cells, whereas the CD8+ and CD4+ T cells were obtained by negative isolation. Reverse transcription of about 0.45 to 1 ug RNA was performed with random hexamers. immunoSEQ multiplex PCR amplified TCR beta CDR3 across 54 Vbeta, 13 Jbeta. TCRdb re-analysed the immunoSEQ multiplex PCR reads in MiXCR, keeping a single row per CDR3 protein. The sample lists 150,000 to 200,000 distinct CDR3 sequences, 90% to 95% seen once, with around 0.14% in the top ten.

This TCR derives from a human donor in good health. The chain joins TRBV10-3 to TRBJ2-5; tentative D call: TRBD1 (5 bases). The source material was CD4+ T cells from PBMCs. In nucleotides, the CDR3 is TGTGCCATCAGTGAAGTCAGGGAAGAGACCCAGTACTTC. It translates to CAISEVREETQYF.